One sample yielded the 28 T cell receptor beta chains listed below, sequenced in a study of shared clonotypes between healthy human individuals. This table comes from immunoSEQ multiplex PCR, and its TCRdb copy is limited to in-frame clones, with some not included. The sample records 700,000 or so clones, 72% being singletons. The sample was memory CD4+ T cells sorted from blood. The subset was: CD45RA-negative fraction. These receptor sequences come from a woman aged 25 to 39 in good health.

This sequence joins TRBV2 and TRBJ1-1; D gene ambiguous. The CDR3 spans 13 residues. V gave up 5 bases and J gave up 4 bases, with 11 bases separating them. Per the germline V gene, CDR1 is SNHLY and CDR2 is FYNNEI. The chain's CDR3 is CASSSDSGTEAFF. In nucleotides, the CDR3 is TGTGCCAGCAGTTCGGACTCGGGCACTGAAGCTTTCTTT.

The genes are TRBV15 and TRBJ2-1; 7 bases are shared with TRBD2. CDR3 size: 15 residues. From germline, CDR1 is LNHNV and CDR2 YYDKDF (reference sequence). After removal of 1 base from V and 4 bases from J, the junction contained 4 bases not matched to a gene. The CDR3, as DNA: TGTGCCACCAGCAGAGGGGAGGGCAAATACAATGAGCAGTTCTTC. This encodes CATSRGEGKYNEQFF.

The chain uses TRBV29-1 and TRBJ2-7; 10 bases align to TRBD2. CDR1 is SQVTM, CDR2 ANQGSEA, per germline. This CDR3 spans 12 amino acids. Losses at the gene ends were 6 bases for V and 4 bases for J; bases not matched to a gene: 3. CDR3 DNA sequence: TGCAGCGTCGTGACTAGCGGGTACGAGCAGTACTTC. It yields the protein CSVVTSGYEQYF.

The rearrangement links TRBV5-1 to TRBJ2-3; no clear D gene. Looked up from germline, CDR1 is SGHRS and CDR2 is YFSETQ. The CDR3 contains 12 residues. With 4 bases removed from V and 4 bases from J, the gap between germline ends came to 7 bases. The CDR3 DNA is TGCGCCAGCAGCCTGTGGTCAGATACGCAGTATTTT. It encodes CASSLWSDTQYF.

J is TRBJ2-3 and V is TRBV6-1; D is ambiguous. In germline, CDR1 is MNHNS, CDR2 SASEGT. CDR3 size: 14 residues. V lost 2 bases, J lost 2 bases, and 8 bases lay in between. This CDR3 is CASSERSTTDTQYF. The DNA for the CDR3 is TGTGCCAGCAGTGAAAGGAGCACCACAGATACGCAGTATTTT.

The gene calls are TRBV19 and TRBJ1-5, with D possibly being TRBD1 (5 bases). V lost 5 bases and J lost 4, with 15 bases in between. Germline CDR1 and CDR2: LNHDA and SQIVND (reference sequence). This CDR3 region has 15 residues. The DNA of the CDR3 is TGTGCCAGTAGTGCCCGGGACCACGGGAATCAGCCCCAGCATTTT. Amino acid sequence: CASSARDHGNQPQHF. Combining the CDR3 with reference TRBV19 and TRBJ1-5 gives the whole variable domain DGGITQSPKYLFRKEGQNVTLSCEQNLNHDAMYWYRQDPGQGLRLIYYSQIVNDFQKGDIAEGYSVSREKKESFPLTVTSAQKNPTAFYLCASSARDHGNQPQHFGDGTRLSIL.

The chain combines TRBV5-1 with TRBJ2-1; tentative D call: TRBD2 (5 bases). The CDR3 consists of 14 residues. CDR1 is SGHRS, CDR2 YFSETQ, per germline. The V and J ends lost 0 bases and 8 bases respectively, with 12 bases between them. The CDR3 region is CASSLANGIDEQFF. The CDR3 DNA reads TGCGCCAGCAGCTTGGCCAACGGGATTGATGAGCAGTTCTTC.

The CDR3 protein is CASSLQGQAGQPQHF. Here the CDR3 DNA reads TGCGCCAGCAGCTTACAAGGACAGGCTGGACAGCCCCAGCATTTT. This chain connects TRBV5-1 to TRBJ1-5; 7 nucleotides line up with TRBD1. V was clipped by 2 bases and J by 7 bases; unmatched bases: 9. CDR3 length: 15 residues. Germline assignment: CDR1 SGHRS and CDR2 YFSETQ.

The gene calls are TRBV5-1 and TRBJ2-7; D not resolved. The CDR3 is made up of 13 amino acids. CDR1 SGHRS and CDR2 YFSETQ come from the germline V gene. The V gene lost 2 bases and the J gene lost 6 bases, with 12 bases spanning the gap. CDR3 sequence (DNA): TGCGCCAGCAGCTTCCCCGGAGATGTCGAGCAGTACTTC. Translating it yields CASSFPGDVEQYF.

The V call is TRBV5-4, the J call TRBJ2-7; tentatively, D is TRBD2 (6 bases). Germline CDR1 SGHNT, CDR2 YYREEE (reference sequence). V lost 2 bases, J lost 2 bases, and 8 bases lay in between. The CDR3 covers 13 residues. DNA of the CDR3: TGTGCCAGCAGCTTCATAGCGGCCTACGAGCAGTACTTC. Translation: CASSFIAAYEQYF.

V gene TRBV5-6 combines with J gene TRBJ2-1; D possibly corresponds to TRBD2 (6 bases). The CDR3 contains 12 residues. Germline loops: CDR1 SGHDT, CDR2 YYEEEE. V shed 5 bases and J shed 9 bases, with 12 bases lying between them. Here the CDR3 reads CASSKRAVEQFF. DNA for the CDR3: TGTGCCAGCAGTAAGCGGGCGGTTGAGCAGTTCTTC.

V usage is TRBV19 and J usage is TRBJ2-1, with 9 bases identical to TRBD2. In germline, CDR1 is LNHDA, CDR2 SQIVND (reference sequence). CDR3 length equals 16 residues. V was pared by 6 bases and J by 0 bases, with 6 bases of the junction left unmatched. Written as DNA, the CDR3 is TGTGCCAGTAGGTCTAGCGGGGAGGGCTCCTACAATGAGCAGTTCTTC. It translates to CASRSSGEGSYNEQFF.

Here the CDR3 DNA reads TGCGCCAGCAGCTTAACCGGGACTAGTCCCGAGCAGTACTTC. Its protein is CASSLTGTSPEQYF. The rearrangement joins TRBV5-1 to TRBJ2-7; the match to TRBD2 covers 8 bases. The junction had 7 bases not matched to a gene; V was cut back by 2 bases and J by 6 bases. This CDR3 has 14 residues. Germline values: CDR1 SGHRS, CDR2 YFSETQ.

The chain carries TRBV5-6 and TRBJ2-7, with D possibly TRBD2 on 6 matching bases. Trimming shortened V by 2 bases and J by 0 bases, and 9 bases separated the two germline ends. Germline V lookup: CDR1 SGHDT, CDR2 YYEEEE. The CDR3 loop spans 14 amino acids. CDR3 bases: TGTGCCAGCAGCTTACGCGGGGCCTCCTACGAGCAGTACTTC. This sequence encodes CASSLRGASYEQYF.

The V gene is TRBV7-6, the J gene TRBJ2-2; 8 nucleotides match TRBD2. Germline V lookup: CDR1 SGHVS, CDR2 FNYEAQ. The V and J ends lost 8 bases and 7 bases, in that order; junction bases with no gene match: 15. This CDR3 comprises 16 residues. CDR3 nucleotide sequence: TGTGCCAGCTCTCACGGGGCTAGCGGGTCTCTCGGGGAGCTGTTTTTT. It yields the protein CASSHGASGSLGELFF.

The chain is built from TRBV9 and TRBJ1-2, with a weak D call TRBD1 (6 bases). V was clipped by 3 bases and J by 4 bases, with 13 bases between them. CDR1 and CDR2 from the germline V gene are SGDLS and YYNGEE. CDR3 length equals 14 residues. CDR3 nucleotide sequence: TGTGCCAGCAGCGCCTCAGGGGCCTCCTATGGCTACACCTTC. Translation gives CASSASGASYGYTF.

The J gene is TRBJ2-3, the V gene TRBV19, with D unresolved. Germline V gene lookup returns CDR1 LNHDA and CDR2 SQIVND (reference sequence). CDR3 length: 15 residues. Trimming shortened V by 6 bases and J by 2 bases, and 15 bases separated the two germline ends. CDR3 nucleotide sequence: TGTGCCAGTAGGGGTGTTGACATAGCCACAGATACGCAGTATTTT. Translation: CASRGVDIATDTQYF. Supplemented by reference TRBV19 and TRBJ2-3, the full variable domain reads DGGITQSPKYLFRKEGQNVTLSCEQNLNHDAMYWYRQDPGQGLRLIYYSQIVNDFQKGDIAEGYSVSREKKESFPLTVTSAQKNPTAFYLCASRGVDIATDTQYFGPGTRLTVL.

V gene TRBV25-1 combines with J gene TRBJ2-7; D is possibly TRBD2 (5 bases). The ends were cut back, 7 bases at V and 3 bases at J, with 22 bases in the middle. This CDR3 is 16 amino acids long. CDR1 MGHDK and CDR2 SYGVNS come from the germline V gene. The CDR3 is CASNQIAGRSGYEQYF. CDR3 nucleotides: TGTGCCAGCAACCAGATCGCCGGCCGAAGCGGCTACGAGCAGTACTTC.

This chain uses TRBV11-2 with TRBJ2-5; D is unclear. Germline V CDR1 and CDR2: SGHAT, FQNNGV. Trimming removed 6 bases from V and 4 bases from J, with 9 bases in between. This CDR3 has 12 residues. This chain's CDR3 is CASRIGRETQYF. In DNA, the CDR3 is TGTGCCAGCAGAATAGGGCGAGAGACCCAGTACTTC.

This clone has a count of ten or more. The gene calls are TRBV10-3 and TRBJ1-3; TRBD1 aligns across 8 bases. After removal of 7 bases from V and 4 bases from J, the junction contained 3 bases not matched to a gene. Germline-derived CDR1 and CDR2 are ENHRY and SYGVKD. This CDR3 is built from 13 residues. CDR3 residues: CAIKDRDGNTIYF. Written as DNA, the CDR3 is TGTGCCATCAAGGACAGGGACGGAAACACCATATATTTT.

The genes are TRBV28 and TRBJ2-2, with D tentatively TRBD2 (6 bases). This CDR3 has 16 amino acids. Trimming removed 3 bases from V and 4 bases from J, with 15 bases in between. Germline loops: CDR1 MDHEN, CDR2 SYDVKM. In nucleotides, the CDR3 is TGTGCCAGCAGTTTGAACGGGAGAGGTCGCACCGGGGAGCTGTTTTTT. This encodes CASSLNGRGRTGELFF.

The chain employs TRBV27 and TRBJ2-5; TRBD1 agrees at 7 bases. CDR1 and CDR2 from the germline V gene are MNHEY and SMNVEV (reference sequence). V dropped 6 bases and J dropped 5; count of bases not matched to a gene: 12. CDR3 length: 15 amino acids. This chain's CDR3 is CASSTTLQGSETQYF. CDR3 coding DNA: TGTGCCAGCAGCACAACCCTACAGGGGTCGGAGACCCAGTACTTC.

The V and J genes are TRBV10-3 and TRBJ1-3, with D uncertain. V shed 3 bases and J shed 2 bases, with 14 bases lying between them. This CDR3 region has 16 residues. Germline assignment: CDR1 ENHRY and CDR2 SYGVKD. This chain's CDR3 is CAISDNGGLAGNTIYF. CDR3 coding DNA: TGTGCCATCAGTGATAATGGAGGTCTTGCTGGAAACACCATATATTTT.

V usage is TRBV9 and J usage is TRBJ2-1; a weak D match, TRBD1 (6 bases). This CDR3 has 14 amino acids. Deletions cut 3 bases from V and 7 bases from J, with 14 bases between. Germline CDR1 and CDR2: SGDLS and YYNGEE. CDR3 sequence reads: CASSAGHQKNEQFF. CDR3 nucleotides: TGTGCCAGCAGCGCGGGACACCAGAAGAATGAGCAGTTCTTC. Full variable domain (outside the CDR3, taken from reference TRBV9 and TRBJ2-1): DSGVTQTPKHLITATGQRVTLRCSPRSGDLSVYWYQQSLDQGLQFLIQYYNGEERAKGNILERFSAQQFPDLHSELNLSSLELGDSALYFCASSAGHQKNEQFFGPGTRLTVL.

This clone was seen repeatedly, ten times or more. V usage is TRBV27 and J usage is TRBJ1-5; no definite D call. Trimming took 6 bases from V and 5 from J, leaving 5 bases between them. The CDR3 length is 11 residues. CDR1 and CDR2 (germline): MNHEY, SMNVEV (reference sequence). CDR3 bases: TGTGCCAGCAGAGATGATCAGCCCCAGCATTTT. This codes for CASRDDQPQHF.

The chain carries TRBV2 and TRBJ2-1; 13 positions match TRBD2. The CDR3 contains 18 residues. The ends lost 4 bases at V and 0 bases at J; junction bases unmatched: 6. Germline values: CDR1 SNHLY, CDR2 FYNNEI. The CDR3, as DNA: TGTGCCAGCAGTGGGACTAGCGGGAGAGCAAGCTCCTACAATGAGCAGTTCTTC. It codes for CASSGTSGRASSYNEQFF.

This sequence joins TRBV5-1 and TRBJ1-2; maybe TRBD1 (6 bases). Deletions cut 5 bases from V and 3 bases from J, with 17 bases between. CDR1 is SGHRS and CDR2 is YFSETQ in the germline V gene. The CDR3 runs to 15 residues. DNA of the CDR3: TGCGCCAGCAGGGGATTTGGACAGCGGCACTATGGCTACACCTTC. Its translation is CASRGFGQRHYGYTF.

The chain uses TRBV18 and TRBJ1-2; D not resolved. This CDR3 region has 16 residues. Trimming removed 1 base from V and 1 base from J, with 13 bases in between. Germline CDR1 is KGHSH and CDR2 is LQKENI. The chain's CDR3 is CASSPRSAGFNYGYTF. The CDR3 DNA sequence: TGTGCCAGCTCACCACGTTCGGCAGGCTTTAACTATGGCTACACCTTC. The variable domain in full, with the rest retrieved from reference TRBV18 and TRBJ1-2, is NAGVMQNPRHLVRRRGQEARLRCSPMKGHSHVYWYRQLPEEGLKFMVYLQKENIIDESGMPKERFSAEFPKEGPSILRIQQVVRGDSAAYFCASSPRSAGFNYGYTFGSGTRLTVV.